These 25 T cell receptor beta chains originate from one sample sequenced in a study of beta chain features in type 1 diabetes. Of the isolated RNA, all was reverse transcribed, and so the sequenced material was expressed TCRB transcripts. Produced via immunoSEQ multiplex PCR; TCRdb's table is partial and in-frame only. In the table there are roughly 150,000 clones, approximately 12% of which are singletons. Sequencing was done on a sample of central memory CD4+ T cells from blood. The receptors originated from a man between 18 and 35 years old in good health.

CDR3 coding DNA: TGTGCCAGCTCCCTTGCGGGGCTTGGCTACACCTTC. This codes for CASSLAGLGYTF. This chain uses TRBV27 with TRBJ1-2; maybe TRBD1 (5 bases). V was cut by 8 bases and J by 7 bases, with 14 bases left in between. Germline V gene lookup returns CDR1 MNHEY and CDR2 SMNVEV (reference sequence). CDR3 length equals 12 residues.

This clone was seen at least ten times. The CDR3 spells CASSTLGREQYF. The CDR3 DNA reads as TGTGCCAGCAGTACTCTAGGGCGCGAGCAGTACTTC. The chain carries TRBV25-1 and TRBJ2-7, with D hard to call. The germline gives CDR1 MGHDK, CDR2 SYGVNS. This CDR3 comprises 12 residues. The V gene lost 5 bases and the J gene lost 6 bases, with 11 bases spanning the gap.

The chain carries TRBV18 and TRBJ1-1; D might be TRBD1 (5 bases). From germline, CDR1 is KGHSH and CDR2 LQKENI. The V end lost 7 bases, the J end lost 6 bases, and 15 bases lay between the germline ends. The CDR3 length is 13 residues. DNA for the CDR3: TGTGCCAGCTTACCGGAGGGGAGGGCTGAAGCTTTCTTT. This translates into CASLPEGRAEAFF. Full variable domain (remainder filled in from reference TRBV18 and TRBJ1-1): NAGVMQNPRHLVRRRGQEARLRCSPMKGHSHVYWYRQLPEEGLKFMVYLQKENIIDESGMPKERFSAEFPKEGPSILRIQQVVRGDSAAYFCASLPEGRAEAFFGQGTRLTVV.

This chain joins TRBV5-1 and TRBJ2-1, with 10 bases aligning to TRBD2. Germline CDR1 and CDR2: SGHRS and YFSETQ. This CDR3 is 16 amino acids long. The J segment lost 8 bases and the V segment lost 1 base, leaving 9 bases of the junction unmatched. In DNA, the CDR3 is TGCGCCAGCAGCTTGACAGCGGGAGGGAAGGGGGATGAGCAGTTCTTC. Encoded protein: CASSLTAGGKGDEQFF.

This clone was counted between two and nine times. The rearrangement uses TRBV7-2 and TRBJ1-2; no clear D. The length of the CDR3 is 13 residues. Germline loops: CDR1 SGHTA, CDR2 FQGNSA. Between the trimmed V and J ends, which lost 5 bases and 2 bases, there was a span of 9 bases. The CDR3 nucleotides are TGTGCCAGCAGCCCAGACGTCAACTATGGCTACACCTTC. The encoded protein is CASSPDVNYGYTF.

This clone appeared many times. The CDR3 spells CSAREGQVLAKNIQYF. CDR3 DNA sequence: TGCAGCGCCAGGGAGGGCCAGGTCTTAGCCAAAAACATTCAGTACTTC. This chain joins TRBV29-1 and TRBJ2-4, with TRBD2 matching 7 bases. The germline V gene has CDR1 SQVTM and CDR2 ANQGSEA. The V gene end was trimmed by 7 bases and the J gene end by 0 bases; junction bases not matched to a gene: 12. This CDR3 is 16 amino acids long.

This chain joins TRBV6-1 and TRBJ2-1; D is possibly TRBD1 (5 bases). Germline V gives CDR1 MNHNS, CDR2 SASEGT. V was pared by 2 bases and J by 0 bases, with 8 bases between. The CDR3 totals 15 residues. CDR3: CASSETGYSYNEQFF. In nucleotides, the CDR3 is TGTGCCAGCAGTGAAACAGGTTACTCCTACAATGAGCAGTTCTTC.

Only a few counts were recorded for this clone. The sample contains more than one DNA sequence encoding this CDR3. V and J are TRBV4-2 and TRBJ2-7; 10 positions match TRBD1. V lost 4 bases to trimming and J lost 3 bases; unmatched junction nucleotides: 6. This CDR3 is built from 15 residues. CDR1 LGHNA and CDR2 YNFKEQ come from the germline V gene. CDR3 residues: CASSPSGQGLYEQYF. Written as DNA, the CDR3 is TGTGCCAGCAGCCCATCGGGACAGGGGCTCTACGAGCAGTACTTC.

In its sample, this clone was seen many times. Other DNA sequences in the sample encode the same CDR3. The chain links TRBV4-2 to TRBJ1-2, with 8 bases matching TRBD1. This CDR3 contains 14 residues. Germline CDR1 is LGHNA and CDR2 is YNFKEQ. The V gene end was trimmed by 1 base and the J gene end by 4 bases; junction bases not matched to a gene: 2. The CDR3 is CASSQGQGSYGYTF. The CDR3 coding sequence is TGTGCCAGCAGCCAAGGACAGGGGTCCTATGGCTACACCTTC.

The genes are TRBV29-1 and TRBJ1-1, with 7 bases that match TRBD1. V was pared by 7 bases and J by 4 bases, with 15 bases of the junction left unmatched. Germline CDR1 and CDR2: SQVTM and ANQGSEA. CDR3 size: 15 residues. This CDR3 is CSAPGRGTWGTEAFF. The CDR3 nucleotides read TGCAGCGCCCCGGGCAGGGGGACTTGGGGCACTGAAGCTTTCTTT.

The genes are TRBV6-6 and TRBJ2-7, with no clear D. The CDR3 totals 13 residues. V gave up 5 bases and J gave up 3 bases, with 11 bases separating them. Germline values: CDR1 MNHNY, CDR2 SVGAGI (reference sequence). CDR3 sequence reads: CASSPRAIYEQYF. Written as DNA, the CDR3 is TGTGCCAGCAGTCCCCGGGCCATCTACGAGCAGTACTTC.

This clone was counted a few times. This rearrangement joins TRBV11-2 to TRBJ2-7; D is undetermined. Trimming shortened V by 3 bases and J by 3 bases, and 3 bases separated the two germline ends. The V gene's germline CDR1 is SGHAT and CDR2 FQNNGV. The CDR3 loop spans 11 amino acids. The chain's CDR3 is CASSFDYEQYF. The CDR3 DNA reads as TGTGCCAGCAGCTTTGACTACGAGCAGTACTTC.

This chain connects TRBV28 to TRBJ1-6; 11 bases match TRBD1. From germline, CDR1 is MDHEN and CDR2 SYDVKM. This CDR3 has 13 amino acids. Trimming at V came to 8 bases and at J to 8 bases, leaving 2 bases not matched to a gene. The CDR3 region is CASLGQGDSPLHF. The CDR3 nucleotides read TGTGCCAGCCTGGGACAGGGGGATTCACCCCTCCACTTT.

This clone occurred a few times. This chain connects TRBV7-2 to TRBJ1-4; D is perhaps TRBD1 (6 bases). The CDR3 is made up of 14 amino acids. V was shortened by 5 bases and J by 7 bases, with 14 bases between the two germline ends. From germline, CDR1 is SGHTA and CDR2 FQGNSA. The DNA for the CDR3 is TGTGCCAGCAGCGAGGGACATACAAGTGAAAAACTGTTTTTT. It yields the protein CASSEGHTSEKLFF.

V and J are TRBV5-1 and TRBJ1-2; no reliable D call. The germline gives CDR1 SGHRS, CDR2 YFSETQ. V was cut by 4 bases and J by 0 bases, with 7 bases left in between. This CDR3 comprises 13 residues. CDR3 coding DNA: TGCGCCAGCAGCACCGGGACTAACTATGGCTACACCTTC. Its translation is CASSTGTNYGYTF. Together with reference TRBV5-1 and TRBJ1-2, the CDR3 gives the full variable domain: KAGVTQTPRYLIKTRGQQVTLSCSPISGHRSVSWYQQTPGQGLQFLFEYFSETQRNKGNFPGRFSGRQFSNSRSEMNVSTLELGDSALYLCASSTGTNYGYTFGSGTRLTVV.

This clone showed up just a few times. J is TRBJ2-5 and V is TRBV4-1; a possible D gene is TRBD1 (5 bases). V lost 0 bases and J lost 0, with 8 bases in between. The CDR3 extends over 15 amino acids. Germline CDR1 reads MGHRA; CDR2 reads YSYEKL. The CDR3 reads CASSQEGRYQETQYF. CDR3 DNA: TGCGCCAGCAGCCAAGAGGGGCGGTACCAAGAGACCCAGTACTTC.

The chain links TRBV15 to TRBJ2-1, with a tentative D call TRBD1 (6 bases). The germline CDR1 and CDR2 sequences are LNHNV and YYDKDF (reference sequence). The ends were cut back, 1 base at V and 8 bases at J, with 12 bases in the middle. The CDR3 has 14 amino acids. CDR3 in amino acids: CATSRVAGVDEQFF. DNA for the CDR3: TGTGCCACCAGCAGAGTGGCAGGGGTGGATGAGCAGTTCTTC.

V usage is TRBV7-9 and J usage is TRBJ2-6; TRBD1 agrees at 7 bases. V gave up 5 bases and J gave up 0 bases; unmatched junction bases: 7. Germline assignment: CDR1 SEHNR and CDR2 FQNEAQ (reference sequence). This CDR3 is 17 amino acids long. CDR3 protein: CASSADRTYSGANVLTF. DNA for the CDR3: TGTGCCAGCAGCGCGGACAGGACCTACTCTGGGGCCAACGTCCTGACTTTC.

This chain links TRBV7-6 with TRBJ2-5; D is ambiguous. The V end lost 4 bases, the J end lost 5 bases, and 11 bases lay between the germline ends. This CDR3 comprises 13 residues. Germline loops: CDR1 SGHVS, CDR2 FNYEAQ. CDR3 nucleotides: TGTGCCAGCAGCTCCCGTCATCGGGAGACCCAGTACTTC. It is translated as CASSSRHRETQYF.

A few counts support this clone. The rearrangement links TRBV19 to TRBJ1-1; no reliable D call. The V and J ends lost 3 bases and 1 base respectively, with 9 bases between them. The CDR3 contains 14 residues. Germline V gene lookup returns CDR1 LNHDA and CDR2 SQIVND (reference sequence). The CDR3 DNA is TGTGCCAGTAGTATCGATGGGTGGAACACTGAAGCTTTCTTT. This gives the protein CASSIDGWNTEAFF.

The chain has TRBV7-9 and TRBJ2-7; D remains unclear. This CDR3 contains 14 residues. Germline V lookup: CDR1 SEHNR, CDR2 FQNEAQ (reference sequence). V was clipped by 1 base and J by 0 bases, with 7 bases between them. CDR3 sequence: CASSLDPSSYEQYF. The CDR3 bases are TGTGCCAGCAGCTTAGATCCTTCCTCCTACGAGCAGTACTTC. The whole variable domain, filled in from reference TRBV7-9 and TRBJ2-7, reads DTGVSQNPRHKITKRGQNVTFRCDPISEHNRLYWYRQTLGQGPEFLTYFQNEAQLEKSRLLSDRFSAERPKGSFSTLEIQRTEQGDSAMYLCASSLDPSSYEQYFGPGTRLTVT.

This rearrangement joins TRBV28 to TRBJ2-1; TRBD2 might be the D (7 bases). CDR3 length: 13 amino acids. Germline CDR1 is MDHEN and CDR2 is SYDVKM. V gave up 1 base and J gave up 14 bases, with 15 bases separating them. The CDR3, as DNA: TGTGCCAGCAGTTTATACAGCGGGACACAGGAGTTCTTC. Protein sequence: CASSLYSGTQEFF. Full variable domain (rest looked up from reference TRBV28 and TRBJ2-1): DVKVTQSSRYLVKRTGEKVFLECVQDMDHENMFWYRQDPGLGLRLIYFSYDVKMKEKGDIPEGYSVSREKKERFSLILESASTNQTSMYLCASSLYSGTQEFFGPGTRLTVL.

The chain links TRBV10-3 to TRBJ2-4; TRBD2 matches 12 bases. After removal of 10 bases from V and 4 bases from J, the junction contained 11 bases not matched to a gene. CDR1 ENHRY and CDR2 SYGVKD come from the germline V gene. CDR3 length: 16 residues. CDR3 in amino acids: CASSTGTSGLKNIQYF. The CDR3 bases are TGTGCCAGCAGCACCGGGACTAGCGGGTTGAAAAACATTCAGTACTTC.

There are a few counts of this clone. The chain employs TRBV7-2 and TRBJ2-3; 9 bases align to TRBD2. The germline CDR1 and CDR2 sequences are SGHTA and FQGNSA. The CDR3 extends over 15 amino acids. Trimming took 4 bases from V and 4 from J; bases not matched to a gene: 6. DNA of the CDR3: TGTGCCAGCAGCTCGAGACTAGCGGCTTCAGATACGCAGTATTTT. This sequence encodes CASSSRLAASDTQYF.

The CDR3 loop reads CASSLGTSGRAGTDTQYF. CDR3 nucleotide sequence: TGCGCCAGCAGCCTCGGGACTAGCGGGAGGGCGGGCACAGATACGCAGTATTTT. The chain links TRBV5-1 to TRBJ2-3; 16 bases are shared with TRBD2. Per germline, CDR1 SGHRS and CDR2 YFSETQ. CDR3 length: 18 residues. Unmatched junction bases numbered 6, after V lost 4 bases and J lost 1 base.